Listed below are T cell receptor beta chains from one sample, sequenced in a study of T-cell reconstitution after alpha-beta-depleted transplantation in children. Each CDR3 protein gets one entry after TCRdb re-called the PCR reads with MiXCR. This table holds approximately 650,000 distinct CDR3 sequences, around 12% found once. The sequencing used PBMCs, collected before TCRalphabeta/CD19-depleted stem cell transplant. These receptor sequences come from a girl aged 2 to 9 with congenital amegakaryocytic thrombocytopenia, due to receive a stem cell transplant. CDR3s include the opening cysteine and the closing phenylalanine or tryptophan. D genes are given only for firm matches. Size values are once, few and many counts, or a class for expanded clones, and some rows have none.

TRBV25-1	many	NA	TRBJ2-1	TGTGCCAGCAGTGAATATACCAGGGGAGAAACAAATGAGCAGTTCTTC	CASSEYTRGETNEQFF
TRBV9	few	NA	TRBJ2-3	TGTGCCAGCAGCGTAGAGCCCCGGACTTCTACGCAGTATTTT	CASSVEPRTSTQYF
TRBV4-1	few	TRBD2	TRBJ2-7	TGCGCCAGCAGCCACTCCACGGGAGGAAGCTACGAGCAGTACTTC	CASSHSTGGSYEQYF
TRBV10-2	NA	NA	TRBJ2-6	TGCGCCAGCAGAGAAGAGTCTGGGGCCAACGTCCTGACTTTC	CASREESGANVLTF
TRBV20-1	NA	TRBD1	TRBJ1-2	TGCAGCGCCGGGACAGGGAGGGGGCTGGACTATGGCTACACCTTC	CSAGTGRGLDYGYTF
TRBV5-5	NA	NA	TRBJ2-5	TGTGCCAGCAGCTGGGGGGCAGGCCTACAAGAGACCCAGTACTTC	CASSWGAGLQETQYF
TRBV10-1	few	NA	TRBJ2-3	TGCGCCAGCAGTGAGTCCAGCACAGATACGCAGTATTTT	CASSESSTDTQYF
TRBV24-1	few	NA	TRBJ2-2	TGTGCCACCAGTGACCGGGGGCACCGAGGCACCGGGGAGCTGTTTTTT	CATSDRGHRGTGELFF
TRBV5-1	NA	NA	TRBJ2-3	TGCGCCAGCAGCCCCCAACCCTCCTGGAATACGCAGTATTTT	CASSPQPSWNTQYF
TRBV28	NA	TRBD2	TRBJ2-1	TGTGCCAGCAGCAGACTAACACGGACTAGTCGGCAGTTCTTC	CASSRLTRTSRQFF
TRBV12-3/TRBV12-4	NA	NA	TRBJ2-5	TGTGCCAGCAGTTTTCGGTCAGGCCCAGGCGAGACCCAGTACTTC	CASSFRSGPGETQYF
TRBV5-1	NA	NA	TRBJ2-7	TGCGCCAGCAGCTTGTTGCCGGGGACCCTTTACGAGCAGTACTTC	CASSLLPGTLYEQYF
TRBV12-3/TRBV12-4	many	NA	TRBJ2-1	TGTGCCAGCAGTCAACAGGGCCCCTACAATGAGCAGTTCTTC	CASSQQGPYNEQFF
TRBV11-1	many	NA	TRBJ2-1	TGTGCCAGCAGCTTAGTGGAGCCGCGCGAGAAAGACGCCCTTGAGCAGTTCTTC	CASSLVEPREKDALEQFF
TRBV5-1	few	TRBD1	TRBJ1-2	TGCGCCAGCAGATCCCCGGGACAGGGGGACTATGGCTACACCTTC	CASRSPGQGDYGYTF
TRBV29-1	few	TRBD1	TRBJ1-4	TGCAGCGTTGACGCGGGACAGGTCCGTTCGAATGAAAAACTGTTTTTT	CSVDAGQVRSNEKLFF
TRBV3-1	NA	NA	TRBJ2-3	TGTGCCAGCAGCCCCAAAACCGTTCGGCTGGCGGGAGATACGCAGTATTTT	CASSPKTVRLAGDTQYF
TRBV20-1	many	NA	TRBJ2-7	TGCAGTGCTAGAAAGGACAGTTACGAGCAGTACTTC	CSARKDSYEQYF
TRBV7-6	few	NA	TRBJ2-7	TGTGCCAGCAGCTTAATTGGACAAGCAAAGGGCGAGCAGTACTTC	CASSLIGQAKGEQYF
TRBV12-3/TRBV12-4	NA	TRBD2	TRBJ2-3	TGTGCCAGCAGCCCCCGGGTAGGTAGCGGGAGGGCCAGAGATACGCAGTATTTT	CASSPRVGSGRARDTQYF
TRBV12-3/TRBV12-4	NA	NA	TRBJ2-1	TGTGCCAGCAGGGCTAGGGTGGTTGAGCAGTTCTTC	CASRARVVEQFF
TRBV20-1	many	TRBD2	TRBJ2-1	TGCAGTGCTAGAGTAGTGACTAGCGGGGGCAATGAGCAGTTCTTC	CSARVVTSGGNEQFF
TRBV29-1	few	TRBD2	TRBJ2-1	TGCAGCCTGAGCCCCTCTAGCGGAAGCTCCTACAATGAGCAGTTCTTC	CSLSPSSGSSYNEQFF
TRBV7-2	NA	NA	TRBJ2-1	TGTGCCAGCCAAAAGCGGACATACAATGAGCAGTTCTTC	CASQKRTYNEQFF
TRBV4-2	many	NA	TRBJ2-1	TGTGCCAGCAGCCAAGATCGGGCACTAGCAGATTACCCTTACAATGAGCAGTTCTTC	CASSQDRALADYPYNEQFF
TRBV20-1	many	TRBD1	TRBJ2-1	TGCAGTGCTATCGTTGGACAGGGCTACAATGAGCAGTTCTTC	CSAIVGQGYNEQFF
TRBV5-1	many	NA	TRBJ2-3	TGCGCCAGCAGCTTGGATTCCCTAGCCACAGATACGCAGTATTTT	CASSLDSLATDTQYF
TRBV4-1	few	NA	TRBJ2-7	TGCGCCAGCAGGAAGGTAGGGGCCTCCTACGAGCAGTACTTC	CASRKVGASYEQYF
TRBV29-1	NA	NA	TRBJ2-5	TGCAGCGTTGTCGTACGTGGGTACGGCGAGACCCAGTACTTC	CSVVVRGYGETQYF
TRBV28	NA	TRBD1	TRBJ1-2	TGTGCCAGCACCTACCCGGAGGACAGGGGTTATGGCTACACCTTC	CASTYPEDRGYGYTF
TRBV5-6	NA	NA	TRBJ2-5	TGTGCCAGCAGCTTGGGAGCCGGAAAAGAGACCCAGTACTTC	CASSLGAGKETQYF
TRBV2	few	TRBD1	TRBJ2-1	TGTGCCAGCAGTGGAGACAGGGACAACAATGAGCAGTTCTTC	CASSGDRDNNEQFF
TRBV6-5	few	TRBD2	TRBJ2-7	TGTGCCAGCAGTTACGCCGGGGGGTCCGAGCAGTACTTC	CASSYAGGSEQYF
TRBV11-2	few	NA	TRBJ2-1	TGTGCCAGCACCCCGGACCACTCCTACAATGAGCAGTTCTTC	CASTPDHSYNEQFF
TRBV20-1	once	NA	TRBJ2-2	TGCAGTGCTAGGAAACGACCCGGGGAGCTGTTTTTT	CSARKRPGELFF
TRBV24-1	many	NA	TRBJ2-3	TGTGCCACCAGTGATGAAACTGCAGGGGATGATACGCAGTATTTT	CATSDETAGDDTQYF
TRBV6-5	NA	NA	TRBJ2-1	TGTGCCAGCCGGAGGGGGATCCCCTACAATGAGCAGTTCTTC	CASRRGIPYNEQFF
TRBV20-1	few	NA	TRBJ2-7	TGCAGTGCTGCCAATATCCGCGCGCAGTACTTC	CSAANIRAQYF
TRBV7-3	many	NA	TRBJ2-1	TGTGCCAGCAGCTTAAACCCCTCAGGGTATGAGCAGTTCTTC	CASSLNPSGYEQFF
TRBV20-1	NA	NA	TRBJ2-3	TGCAGTGCTAAACTAGCTAGCACAGATACGCAGTATTTT	CSAKLASTDTQYF
TRBV20-1	NA	NA	TRBJ2-7	TGCAGTGCTAGAGAAGGGGGCTACGAGCAGTACTTC	CSAREGGYEQYF